Each of the 16 T cell receptor beta chains below was sequenced from the same sample in a study of T cell clonality in common variable immunodeficiency. The repertoire was sequenced with immunoSEQ multiplex PCR; TCRdb's copy has only in-frame clones and lacks some. The data show about 55,000 clones, with none appearing a single time. Specimen: peripheral blood mononuclear cells. Every receptor here comes from a person aged 18 to 70 in good health.

In this sample, this clone turned up many times. With the read ending 3 residues before the CDR3 end, the germline J gene is used to fill in that end. This chain links TRBV19 with TRBJ2-5; 9 nucleotides align to TRBD1. The V gene's germline CDR1 is LNHDA and CDR2 SQIVND (reference sequence). The CDR3 is made up of 14 amino acids. The sequenced CDR3 bases are TGTGCCAGTAGTTCCGGACAGGGGAGGTATACC. Protein sequence: CASSSGQGRYT. The CDR3 reads in full as CASSSGQGRYTQYF.

This clone appeared many times. The DNA ends 3 residues before the CDR3 does, and the rest of the CDR3 is filled in from the germline J gene. The rearrangement joins TRBV29-1 to TRBJ1-4, with TRBD1 matching over 7 bases. CDR3 size: 15 residues. V lost 4 bases and J lost 4; bases outside the gene matches: 9. The germline gives CDR1 SQVTM, CDR2 ANQGSEA. The CDR3 spells CSVVWLGTDNEKLFF. The CDR3 bases that were read are TGCAGCGTTGTGTGGTTAGGGACAGATAATGAAAAA.

This clone was picked up many times. The read halts 3 residues ahead of the CDR3 end, with the missing end drawn from the germline J gene. The V gene is TRBV7-2, the J gene TRBJ1-2; D possibly corresponds to TRBD1 (6 bases). Germline V gives CDR1 SGHTA, CDR2 FQGNSA. Deletions cut 1 base from V and 3 bases from J, with 12 bases between. The CDR3 is made up of 15 amino acids. The sequenced part of the CDR3 DNA is TGTGCCAGCAGCTTAGGGCAGGGGAGGGACTATGGC. Its protein is CASSLGQGRDYG. From start to end, the CDR3 is CASSLGQGRDYGYTF.

This clone was counted ten times or more. Read data end 3 residues before the CDR3 end; the end is taken from the germline J gene. The chain joins TRBV5-1 to TRBJ2-1; 7 nucleotides line up with TRBD2. The V and J ends lost 7 bases and 2 bases, in that order; junction bases with no gene match: 9. Per the germline V gene, CDR1 is SGHRS and CDR2 is YFSETQ. This CDR3 has 15 residues. Here the CDR3 reads CASHKVLAAYNEQFF. The sequenced CDR3 bases are TGCGCCAGCCACAAGGTGCTAGCGGCCTACAATGAG.

Ten or more counts support this clone. The missing CDR3 end, 3 residues past where the read stops, is filled in from the germline J gene. This rearrangement joins TRBV19 to TRBJ1-2; D is possibly TRBD1 (6 bases). This CDR3 spans 15 amino acids. Germline lookup yields CDR1 LNHDA and CDR2 SQIVND (reference sequence). V lost 3 bases, J lost 0 bases, and 11 bases lay in between. The CDR3 DNA, read in part, is TGTGCCAGTAGTATGTACAGGGATGCTAACTATGGC. It is translated as CASSMYRDANYG. The CDR3 in full is CASSMYRDANYGYTF.

This clone was observed at least ten times. From the germline J gene comes the end of the CDR3, since the read stops 3 residues before it. The chain employs TRBV5-1 and TRBJ2-7; D tentatively fits TRBD1 or TRBD2 (7 bases each). Per germline, CDR1 SGHRS and CDR2 YFSETQ. There are 13 residues in the CDR3. V lost 3 bases to trimming and J lost 6 bases, with 13 bases between them. Partial CDR3 DNA: TGCGCCAGCAGCTCCCAGGGGGAGGGCGAG. Its protein is CASSSQGEGE. The whole CDR3 is CASSSQGEGEQYF.

Ten or more counts support this clone. Read sequence stops 3 residues before the CDR3 end, and the germline J gene provides the missing end. The rearrangement uses TRBV19 and TRBJ1-1; D not certain. CDR1 is LNHDA, CDR2 SQIVND, per germline (reference sequence). CDR3 size: 13 residues. The CDR3 loop reads CASSPIRGLGAFF. CDR3 DNA, as far as it was read: TGTGCCAGTAGCCCCATTAGAGGGTTGGGA.

This clone occurred many times. With the read ending 3 residues before the CDR3 end, the germline J gene is used to fill in that end. The chain recombines TRBV6-1 with TRBJ2-7; D is perhaps TRBD2 (5 bases). The CDR3 consists of 14 residues. The V gene lost 3 bases and the J gene lost 4 bases, with 13 bases spanning the gap. Germline assignment: CDR1 MNHNS and CDR2 SASEGT. CDR3 protein: CASSETPRLYEQYF. The DNA read from the CDR3 is TGTGCCAGCAGTGAGACTCCCAGACTATACGAG.

In this sample, this clone turned up a few times. The read falls 3 residues short of the CDR3 end, and the missing part is taken from the germline J gene. This rearrangement joins TRBV5-1 to TRBJ1-1; TRBD1 might be the D (6 bases). Trimming cost V 1 base and J 4 bases, with 11 bases left between them. The germline V gene has CDR1 SGHRS and CDR2 YFSETQ. CDR3 size: 14 residues. The part of the CDR3 DNA that was read is TGCGCCAGCAGCTTGTATCGGGGGGCCACTGAA. Translated: CASSLYRGATE. The entire CDR3 is CASSLYRGATEAFF. The whole variable domain, filled in from reference TRBV5-1 and TRBJ1-1, reads KAGVTQTPRYLIKTRGQQVTLSCSPISGHRSVSWYQQTPGQGLQFLFEYFSETQRNKGNFPGRFSGRQFSNSRSEMNVSTLELGDSALYLCASSLYRGATEAFFGQGTRLTVV.

This clone was recorded at least ten times. The read falls 3 residues short of the CDR3 end, and the missing part is taken from the germline J gene. V is TRBV5-6 and J is TRBJ2-1, with D unclear. Germline CDR1 SGHDT, CDR2 YYEEEE. V shed 1 base and J shed 1 base, with 6 bases lying between them. This CDR3 region has 14 residues. The CDR3 spells CASSLSVSYNEQFF. Incomplete CDR3 DNA: TGTGCCAGCAGCTTGAGCGTATCCTACAATGAG.

Many counts were recorded for this clone. The CDR3 extends 3 residues past the end of the read, so its final part is completed from the germline J gene. The J gene is TRBJ2-5, the V gene TRBV6-1; no clear D. The germline V and J ends were trimmed by 1 base and 7 bases, with 4 bases remaining between them. Germline CDR1 is MNHNS and CDR2 is SASEGT. This CDR3 region has 11 residues. The CDR3 sequence is CASSEDTTQYF. The part of the CDR3 DNA that was read is TGTGCCAGCAGTGAAGACACGACC.

This clone occurred many times. Sequencing ends 3 residues short of the CDR3 end; the germline J gene provides the rest. This chain links TRBV12-3 or TRBV12-4 with TRBJ2-1, with 9 bases matching TRBD2. V gave up 2 bases and J gave up 1 base; unmatched junction bases: 6. The CDR3 is 17 amino acids. Here the CDR3 reads CASSLSGTSMSYNEQFF. CDR3 bases read: TGTGCCAGCAGTTTATCCGGGACTAGCATGTCCTACAATGAG.

A few counts support this clone. This sequence may be a read error, since a much larger clone differs from it by one base. Read coverage stops 3 residues before the CDR3 terminus; the germline J gene supplies the remainder. The rearrangement joins TRBV19 to TRBJ2-2; D may be TRBD1 (6 bases). The CDR3 consists of 14 residues. Germline CDR1 LNHDA, CDR2 SQIVND (reference sequence). Here the CDR3 reads CASRGTPNNSPLFF. CDR3 DNA, as far as it was read: TGTGCCAGTAGAGGGACACCGAATAATTCACCG.

This clone was counted many times. The CDR3 end is not reached by the read, which stops 3 residues before it; the germline J gene fills it in. The rearrangement uses TRBV20-1 and TRBJ1-1; 7 bases line up with TRBD1. This CDR3 spans 15 amino acids. With V trimmed by 5 bases and J by 3 bases, 12 bases remained unmatched. Germline V lookup: CDR1 DFQATT, CDR2 SNEGSKA (reference sequence). CDR3 protein: CSARPPTGRHTEAFF. CDR3 DNA, as far as it was read: TGCAGTGCTCGCCCTCCGACAGGGCGGCACACTGAA.

This clone was recorded many times. From the germline J gene comes the end of the CDR3, since the read stops 3 residues before it. The J gene is TRBJ1-1, the V gene TRBV19; maybe TRBD1 (5 bases). From germline, CDR1 is LNHDA and CDR2 SQIVND (reference sequence). Trimming removed 2 bases from V and 0 bases from J, with 13 bases in between. CDR3 length: 16 residues. The sequenced CDR3 bases are TGTGCCAGTAGTATAAAGGGGAGGGGAATGAACACTGAA. This gives the protein CASSIKGRGMNTE. The full CDR3 protein is CASSIKGRGMNTEAFF.

At least ten counts were recorded for this clone. The read is 3 residues too short to cover the CDR3 end, so that end is filled in from the germline J gene. The chain recombines TRBV5-1 with TRBJ2-1, with 9 bases matching TRBD2. Germline trimming cut 1 base from V and 4 bases from J; bases unmatched to any gene: 3. CDR3 length: 15 residues. CDR1 is SGHRS, CDR2 YFSETQ, per germline. CDR3 loop: CASSLFLAGYNEQFF. The DNA read from the CDR3 is TGCGCCAGCAGCTTGTTTCTAGCGGGGTACAATGAG.